Shown below are 18 T cell receptor beta chains from a single sample sequenced in a study of cytomegalovirus exposure and HLA in healthy donors listed by TCRdb under 2017. Library preparation used the immunoSEQ multiplex PCR assay. The multiplex PCR relied on a mix of 60 forward primers for TCR Vbeta segments and 13 reverse primers for TCR Jbeta segments. Entries here come from immuneACCESS through TCRdb and include only in-frame sequences with V and J called. Some clones fail to appear in such tables; in the studies checked, an unresolved V gene covers under half of the shortfall, and the cause of the remainder is unknown. For this sample there are some 190,000 clones; 77% appear just once. Jointly, the top ten make up 1.4% of the sample. Sequenced input: PBMCs. Receptors originate from a man younger than 35 in good health and CMV-seronegative.

The genes are TRBV11-1 and TRBJ2-7, with 7 bases that match TRBD1. Germline V gives CDR1 SGHAT, CDR2 FQDESV (reference sequence). This CDR3 is built from 14 residues. J gave up 4 bases and V 5 bases, and 8 bases lay outside the gene matches. The CDR3 DNA is TGTGCCAGCAGCGCTGAAGGGGGCGGTTACGAGCAGTACTTC. The encoded protein is CASSAEGGGYEQYF. Full variable domain (missing parts from reference TRBV11-1 and TRBJ2-7): EAEVAQSPRYKITEKSQAVAFWCDPISGHATLYWYRQILGQGPELLVQFQDESVVDDSQLPKDRFSAERLKGVDSTLKIQPAELGDSAMYLCASSAEGGGYEQYFGPGTRLTVT.

This chain links TRBV7-8 with TRBJ2-3; 7 bases agree with TRBD2. This CDR3 is built from 17 residues. Per the germline V gene, CDR1 is SGHVS and CDR2 is FQNEAQ. Trimming removed 5 bases from V and 0 bases from J; junction bases left unmatched: 11. The CDR3 is CASSRAGPSSSTDTQYF. CDR3 DNA: TGTGCCAGCAGCCGAGCGGGGCCTTCTTCTAGCACAGATACGCAGTATTTT.

The chain employs TRBV7-9 and TRBJ1-2; D is undetermined. Per the germline V gene, CDR1 is SEHNR and CDR2 is FQNEAQ (reference sequence). The CDR3 has 13 residues. With 2 bases removed from V and 2 bases from J, the gap between germline ends came to 6 bases. The chain's CDR3 is CASSLTENYGYTF. The CDR3 DNA sequence: TGTGCCAGCAGCTTAACAGAAAACTATGGCTACACCTTC.

The chain is built from TRBV6-1 and TRBJ1-2, with a tentative D call TRBD1 (6 bases). The CDR3 spans 14 residues. Germline assignment: CDR1 MNHNS and CDR2 SASEGT. The V gene lost 3 bases and the J gene lost 4 bases, with 12 bases spanning the gap. CDR3 in amino acids: CASSDSQGPYGYTF. CDR3 coding DNA: TGTGCCAGCAGTGATTCCCAGGGGCCCTATGGCTACACCTTC.

As for this clone: This same CDR3 is encoded by further DNA sequences in the sample. The gene calls are TRBV6-4 and TRBJ2-1; D may be TRBD2 (6 bases). This CDR3 is built from 14 residues. The germline CDR1 and CDR2 sequences are MRHNA and SNTAGT. Between the trimmed V and J ends, which lost 0 bases and 6 bases, there was a span of 9 bases. As DNA, the CDR3 is TGTGCCAGCAGTGACTCAGGGGAGGCCAATGAGCAGTTCTTC. Protein sequence: CASSDSGEANEQFF.

This chain links TRBV7-2 with TRBJ2-3; 11 bases align to TRBD2. Germline loops: CDR1 SGHTA, CDR2 FQGNSA. The V and J ends lost 0 bases and 2 bases, in that order; junction bases with no gene match: 4. The CDR3 covers 17 residues. The CDR3 bases are TGTGCCAGCAGCTTAGCCAGACTAGCGGGGTCCACAGATACGCAGTATTTT. Translated: CASSLARLAGSTDTQYF.

The rearrangement joins TRBV18 to TRBJ2-3; a possible D gene is TRBD2 (5 bases). This CDR3 comprises 16 residues. Per the germline V gene, CDR1 is KGHSH and CDR2 is LQKENI. The V end was cut by 6 bases, the J end by 6 bases, with 22 bases between. The CDR3 bases are TGTGCCAGCTCCCCGGATACACGAAGGAGGTCGGATACGCAGTATTTT. It translates to CASSPDTRRRSDTQYF.

This clone was seen only a few times. The V and J genes are TRBV7-9 and TRBJ2-1, with 7 bases identical to TRBD2. Germline V gives CDR1 SEHNR, CDR2 FQNEAQ (reference sequence). V lost 5 bases, J lost 0 bases, and 7 bases stayed unmatched. The CDR3 runs 16 residues. CDR3 amino acids: CASSILAPSSYNEQFF. The CDR3 DNA sequence: TGTGCCAGCAGCATACTAGCGCCGAGCTCCTACAATGAGCAGTTCTTC.

The chain recombines TRBV29-1 with TRBJ2-5, with 10 bases lining up with TRBD2. The CDR3 is 14 residues long. Per the germline V gene, CDR1 is SQVTM and CDR2 is ANQGSEA. The junction had 7 bases not matched to a gene; V was cut back by 5 bases and J by 4 bases. In nucleotides, the CDR3 is TGCAGCGTTCGATATAGCGGGGGGACAGAGACCCAGTACTTC. This sequence encodes CSVRYSGGTETQYF.

This chain joins TRBV19 and TRBJ1-1; perhaps TRBD1 as D (6 bases). Between the trimmed V and J ends, which lost 7 bases and 8 bases, there was a span of 14 bases. CDR3 size: 12 residues. In germline, CDR1 is LNHDA, CDR2 SQIVND (reference sequence). The chain's CDR3 is CASMTPTGEAFF. Here the CDR3 DNA reads TGTGCCAGTATGACGCCCACAGGGGAAGCTTTCTTT.

J is TRBJ2-7 and V is TRBV7-2; D is undetermined. V shed 3 bases and J shed 3 bases, with 9 bases lying between them. The CDR3 spans 13 residues. Germline-derived CDR1 and CDR2 are SGHTA and FQGNSA. The CDR3 protein is CASSFSPYYEQYF. The CDR3 nucleotides read TGTGCCAGCAGCTTTTCCCCCTACTACGAGCAGTACTTC.

This chain joins TRBV6-6 and TRBJ1-5, with TRBD1 identical over 7 bases. The V segment lost 2 bases and the J segment 5 bases; nucleotides outside the gene matches: 3. The CDR3 has 14 residues. Germline CDR1 reads MNHNY; CDR2 reads SVGAGI (reference sequence). The CDR3 coding sequence is TGTGCCAGCAGTTACGACAGGGTCTATCAGCCCCAGCATTTT. This encodes CASSYDRVYQPQHF.

The V call is TRBV19, the J call TRBJ1-1; 11 bases fit TRBD1. The CDR3 runs 15 residues. The trim removed 5 bases at V and 4 bases at J, leaving 6 bases unmatched. CDR1 and CDR2 from the germline V gene are LNHDA and SQIVND (reference sequence). The CDR3 DNA is TGTGCCAGTAGTGTCACCGGGACAGGGGGCACTGAAGCTTTCTTT. This gives the protein CASSVTGTGGTEAFF.

The rearrangement joins TRBV12-5 to TRBJ2-6; D perhaps matches TRBD2 (7 bases). There are 18 residues in the CDR3. CDR1 LGHNT and CDR2 FRNRAP come from the germline V gene. Trimming removed 7 bases from V and 0 bases from J, with 19 bases in between. The CDR3 spells CASALNAGASSGANVLTF. Here the CDR3 DNA reads TGTGCTAGTGCCTTGAACGCGGGGGCGAGCTCTGGGGCCAACGTCCTGACTTTC.

CDR3 in amino acids: CASSFRDSSGANVLTF. For the CDR3, the DNA is TGCGCCAGCAGCTTCCGGGACAGCTCTGGGGCCAACGTCCTGACTTTC. The rearrangement uses TRBV5-1 and TRBJ2-6; 7 bases map to TRBD1. Germline CDR1 is SGHRS and CDR2 is YFSETQ. The V gene end was trimmed by 2 bases and the J gene end by 0 bases; junction bases not matched to a gene: 2. The CDR3 loop spans 16 amino acids.

The table lists this clone with a few counts. The chain links TRBV10-3 to TRBJ2-1; 7 bases agree with TRBD1. After removal of 3 bases from V and 5 bases from J, the junction contained 7 bases not matched to a gene. The CDR3 contains 15 residues. Per the germline V gene, CDR1 is ENHRY and CDR2 is SYGVKD. The CDR3 coding sequence is TGTGCCATCAGTGACCAGGCAGGGGGAAACAATGAGCAGTTCTTC. It specifies CAISDQAGGNNEQFF.

The rearrangement links TRBV6-5 to TRBJ1-1, with a tentative D call TRBD1 (6 bases). This CDR3 is 12 amino acids long. Germline V lookup: CDR1 MNHEY, CDR2 SVGAGI. V was shortened by 5 bases and J by 6 bases, with 10 bases between the two germline ends. For the CDR3, the DNA is TGTGCCAGCAGTACGGGGGGGCCTGAAGCTTTCTTT. Translated, it gives CASSTGGPEAFF.

The DNA for the CDR3 is TGTGCCAGCAGTACAGGGGCCTCCTATGGCTACACCTTC. Translation: CASSTGASYGYTF. The chain uses TRBV27 and TRBJ1-2; 7 nucleotides agree with TRBD1. The trim removed 5 bases at V and 4 bases at J, leaving 4 bases unmatched. This CDR3 has 13 residues. Germline V gene data show CDR1 as MNHEY and CDR2 as SMNVEV (reference sequence).